Listed below are T cell receptor beta chains from one sample, sequenced in a study of cytomegalovirus exposure and HLA in healthy donors. The assay was immunoSEQ multiplex PCR, and TCRdb's table has in-frame clones only and misses some. This sample has around 130,000 clones; just under 80% occur once, and the top ten carry approximately 1.7%. The sequencing input was PBMCs. The receptors stem from a middle-aged woman in good health and CMV-seronegative. CDR3s include the opening cysteine and the closing phenylalanine or tryptophan. Fields, in order: V gene, J gene, clone size, D gene, CDR3 DNA, CDR3 protein. D genes are given only for firm matches. Size is stated for part of the rows, as once, few or many counts, or as a class when the clone is expanded.

>TRBV27|TRBJ1-4|.|TRBD1
TGTGCCAGCAGTCCCGGGACAGGGAGGGATAAACTGTTTTTT
CASSPGTGRDKLFF
>TRBV5-1|TRBJ2-7|.|.
TGCGCCAGCAGCTTAGGTCCAGGGTCGGGCGAGCAGTACTTC
CASSLGPGSGEQYF
>TRBV14|TRBJ2-7|.|.
TGTGCCAGCAGCCCCTCCAAGCGGATTTTACAGGGTTACGAGCAGTACTTC
CASSPSKRILQGYEQYF
>TRBV27|TRBJ2-2|.|TRBD1
TGTGCCAGCAGTCCAACTGGGACAGGGGCAATTTCGAACACCGGGGAGCTGTTTTTT
CASSPTGTGAISNTGELFF
>TRBV11-1|TRBJ2-7|once|TRBD2
TGTGCCAGCAGCTTAGATCCCCCGCTAGCGGGAGGTACCTACGAGCAGTACTTC
CASSLDPPLAGGTYEQYF
>TRBV5-1|TRBJ2-5|few|TRBD1
TGCGCCAGCAGCCCAACCGGGACAGGGGGAGAGACCCAGTACTTC
CASSPTGTGGETQYF
>TRBV5-1|TRBJ2-1|.|TRBD2
TGCGCCAGCAGCCTCGGGACTAGCGGGAAGGATGAGCAGTTCTTC
CASSLGTSGKDEQFF
>TRBV27|TRBJ2-3|.|TRBD2
TGTGCCAGCCTTCCCTGGGGGGGAGGGATGTTAACAGATACGCAGTATTTT
CASLPWGGGMLTDTQYF
>TRBV6-1|TRBJ1-4|.|.
TGTGCCAGCAGTGAAGCGCGCGGGTCTCAAAGGGAAAAACTGTTTTTT
CASSEARGSQREKLFF
>TRBV7-9|TRBJ2-2|.|.
TGTTCCAGCACCCGCGGGACAGTCGGGCCCGGGGAGCTGTTTTTT
CSSTRGTVGPGELFF
>TRBV6-5|TRBJ2-6|.|.
TGTGCCAGCAGTAACCAGGGTGTTGGGGCCAACGTCCTGACTTTC
CASSNQGVGANVLTF
>TRBV6-6|TRBJ1-3|.|.
TGTGCCAGCAGCCCGGCGGGCTCTGGAAACACCATATATTTT
CASSPAGSGNTIYF
>TRBV7-9|TRBJ2-1|.|TRBD2
TGTGCCAGCAGCTTAGGGGGGGGGAGGACCTACAATGAGCAGTTCTTC
CASSLGGGRTYNEQFF
>TRBV28|TRBJ1-2|once|.
TGTGCCAGCAGTTTATGGGCCCCGCATGGCTACACCTTC
CASSLWAPHGYTF
>TRBV30|TRBJ2-2|.|TRBD2
TGTGCCTGGGGGGGGGTAGCGGGAGTGGGAACCGGGGAGCTGTTTTTT
CAWGGVAGVGTGELFF
>TRBV15|TRBJ2-5|.|TRBD1
TGTGCCACCAGCAGAGAGATTGGGACAGCGCAAGAGACCCAGTACTTC
CATSREIGTAQETQYF
>TRBV19|TRBJ2-7|.|.
TGTGCCAGTAGTAGGGACGGGAGCTCCTACGAGCAGTACTTC
CASSRDGSSYEQYF
>TRBV19|TRBJ2-3|once|.
TGTGTCAGTAGTACGAGCGGAACTAGCACAGATACGCAGTATTTT
CVSSTSGTSTDTQYF
>TRBV7-9|TRBJ2-2|.|.
TGTGCCAGCAGCAAGACCAGACTAGAGTTGAACACCGGGGAGCTGTTTTTT
CASSKTRLELNTGELFF
>TRBV28|TRBJ1-2|.|.
TGTGCCAGCAGGGTTACTTCCTATGGCTACACCTTC
CASRVTSYGYTF
>TRBV7-6|TRBJ2-3|.|TRBD2
TGTGCCAGCAGTTATAGCGGGGGGCGGGGCACAGATACGCAGTATTTT
CASSYSGGRGTDTQYF
>TRBV27|TRBJ1-2|.|.
TGTGCCAGCAGTGCCCAACAGGCACCCTATGGCTACACCTTC
CASSAQQAPYGYTF
>TRBV29-1|TRBJ2-7|.|TRBD2
TGCAGCGCCTGGACTAGCGGGAAATCCTCCGAGCAGTACTTC
CSAWTSGKSSEQYF
>TRBV10-3|TRBJ1-1|few|.
TGTGCCATCAGTGAAGCAGCCTCGGGGGGCGGCACTGAAGCTTTCTTT
CAISEAASGGGTEAFF
>TRBV7-3|TRBJ2-2|once|.
TGTGCCAGCAGCGCTAAGGGAGGCGGGGAGCTGTTTTTT
CASSAKGGGELFF
>TRBV7-3|TRBJ2-1|.|TRBD1
TGTGCCAGCAGCCTGGGACAGACCAACAATGAGCAGTTCTTC
CASSLGQTNNEQFF